The 25 T cell receptor beta chains presented below share a single source sample, sequenced in a study of T-cell memory formation after mild COVID-19. TCRdb reprocessed the 5' RACE reads with MiXCR, giving one entry per CDR3 protein. The top ten hold approximately 3.5% of the sample, which has more than 200,000 distinct CDR3 sequences, about 16% seen once. What was sequenced was PBMCs or a T cell subset sorted from them (not recorded which). The receptors originated from a man younger than 30 who had mild COVID-19 (a few samples of this study predate the infection). Cell type and time point are not known.

This clonotype occurred a few times. CDR3 protein: CASSFDSGLRYNEQFF. The CDR3 DNA reads as TGTGCCAGCAGCTTCGACTCCGGACTAAGGTACAATGAGCAGTTCTTC. The rearrangement joins TRBV11-2 to TRBJ2-1; tentative D call: TRBD2 (6 bases). V shed 3 bases and J shed 4 bases, with 16 bases lying between them. The CDR3 has 16 residues. Germline loops: CDR1 SGHAT, CDR2 FQNNGV.

The V call is TRBV5-1, the J call TRBJ1-6, with D tentatively TRBD1 (6 bases). With 2 bases removed from V and 9 bases from J, the gap between germline ends came to 18 bases. Germline CDR1 and CDR2: SGHRS and YFSETQ. The CDR3 sequence is 16 residues long. The CDR3 region is CASSFGQRGQGSPLHF. The CDR3 nucleotides read TGCGCCAGCAGCTTTGGTCAGCGGGGGCAAGGTTCACCCCTCCACTTT.

The sample holds a few counts of this clonotype. V and J are TRBV4-1 and TRBJ1-5; 7 positions match TRBD1. The CDR3 length is 15 residues. J lost 9 bases, V lost 1 base, and 9 bases had no gene match. Germline-derived CDR1 and CDR2 are MGHRA and YSYEKL. CDR3 residues: CASSQGQGTSWPQHF. CDR3 nucleotides: TGCGCCAGCAGCCAAGGACAGGGCACGTCTTGGCCCCAGCATTTT.

This clonotype was recorded a few times. This chain's CDR3 is CASSYEQGAADYGYTF. Written as DNA, the CDR3 is TGTGCCAGCAGCTATGAACAGGGGGCGGCAGACTATGGCTACACCTTC. The rearrangement links TRBV6-2 or TRBV6-3 to TRBJ1-2; 9 bases are shared with TRBD1. This CDR3 is 16 amino acids long. The germline V gene has CDR1 MNHEY and CDR2 SVGEGT. V shed 6 bases, J shed 3 bases, and the junction held 11 bases outside the gene matches.

The CDR3 DNA is TGTGCCAGCAGCTTAGGATACACAACCGGGGAGCTGTTTTTT. It codes for CASSLGYTTGELFF. This rearrangement joins TRBV11-3 to TRBJ2-2; D is undetermined. Germline V lookup: CDR1 SGHNT, CDR2 YENEEA. V gave up 1 base and J gave up 5 bases, with 8 bases separating them. The CDR3 extends over 14 amino acids.

The table lists this clonotype with a few counts. This chain uses TRBV6-6 with TRBJ2-7; D unclear. The CDR3 is 13 amino acids. The V end was cut by 4 bases, the J end by 3 bases, with 10 bases between. CDR1 is MNHNY, CDR2 SVGAGI, per germline (reference sequence). CDR3: CASSFMHGYEQYV. The CDR3 coding sequence is TGTGCCAGCAGTTTCATGCATGGCTACGAGCAGTACGTC.

V usage is TRBV10-3 and J usage is TRBJ2-5, with 8 bases that match TRBD1. Germline trimming cut 0 bases from V and 5 bases from J; bases unmatched to any gene: 14. The CDR3 is 18 amino acids. Germline V CDR1 and CDR2: ENHRY, SYGVKD. CDR3 in DNA: TGTGCCATCAGTGAGTCGGGGAGAGGACAGGGAATGTTCGAGACCCAGTACTTC. Protein sequence: CAISESGRGQGMFETQYF.

The rearrangement links TRBV6-1 to TRBJ2-7; TRBD1 matches 9 bases. The V gene end was trimmed by 6 bases and the J gene end by 3 bases; junction bases not matched to a gene: 6. Germline CDR1 MNHNS, CDR2 SASEGT. The CDR3 contains 14 residues. CDR3 amino acids: CASRTGGSVYEQYF. The CDR3 bases are TGTGCCAGCAGGACAGGGGGTAGTGTCTACGAGCAGTACTTC.

The CDR3 loop reads CAITRVPTDTQYF. CDR3 nucleotide sequence: TGTGCCATAACGCGGGTCCCGACAGATACGCAGTATTTT. The chain has TRBV6-6 and TRBJ2-3; TRBD2 might be the D (5 bases). The CDR3 is 13 residues long. CDR1 MNHNY and CDR2 SVGAGI come from the germline V gene (reference sequence). V was clipped by 10 bases and J by 3 bases, with 14 bases between them.

This rearrangement joins TRBV4-3 to TRBJ1-3, with D tentatively TRBD1 (6 bases). This CDR3 contains 16 residues. Trimming left V 4 bases short and J 0 bases short, with 13 bases between. The germline V gene has CDR1 LGHNA and CDR2 YSLEER. The CDR3 sequence is CASSRETGYSGNTIYF. CDR3 nucleotide sequence: TGCGCCAGCAGCCGAGAGACAGGCTACTCTGGAAACACCATATATTTT.

The chain joins TRBV5-1 to TRBJ1-3, with D tentatively TRBD1 (5 bases). The CDR3 loop spans 13 amino acids. V shed 3 bases and J shed 8 bases, with 12 bases lying between them. Germline V gene data show CDR1 as SGHRS and CDR2 as YFSETQ. The CDR3, as DNA: TGCGCCAGCAGCTCACAGGTGGGGGACACCATATATTTT. Protein product: CASSSQVGDTIYF. Full variable domain (outside the CDR3, taken from reference TRBV5-1 and TRBJ1-3): KAGVTQTPRYLIKTRGQQVTLSCSPISGHRSVSWYQQTPGQGLQFLFEYFSETQRNKGNFPGRFSGRQFSNSRSEMNVSTLELGDSALYLCASSSQVGDTIYFGEGSWLTVV.

A few counts support this clonotype. The rearrangement uses TRBV10-3 and TRBJ2-3; no firm D call. Germline V gene lookup returns CDR1 ENHRY and CDR2 SYGVKD. CDR3 length: 14 residues. V was shortened by 3 bases and J by 2 bases, with 9 bases between the two germline ends. The CDR3 nucleotides are TGTGCCATCAGTGATGGCAGAGTCACAGATACGCAGTATTTT. As protein: CAISDGRVTDTQYF.

This sequence joins TRBV29-1 and TRBJ1-1; weak D call: TRBD1 (5 bases). Germline values: CDR1 SQVTM, CDR2 ANQGSEA. V gave up 6 bases and J gave up 0 bases, with 14 bases separating them. There are 14 residues in the CDR3. The CDR3 DNA reads as TGCAGCGTAGTAAGAGGGGCCTTGAACACTGAAGCTTTCTTT. It translates to CSVVRGALNTEAFF.

The rearrangement links TRBV11-2 to TRBJ2-3; 8 positions match TRBD1. CDR3 size: 13 residues. V shed 3 bases and J 7 bases; nucleotides not matched to a gene: 3. Germline lookup yields CDR1 SGHAT and CDR2 FQNNGV. CDR3 sequence reads: CASSLDRDHTQYF. The CDR3 nucleotides read TGTGCCAGCAGCTTGGACAGGGACCATACGCAGTATTTT.

This clonotype was observed at least ten times. The CDR3 coding sequence is TGTGCCAGTAGTATTGGGGCAGACACTGAAGCTTTCTTT. Protein sequence: CASSIGADTEAFF. V and J are TRBV19 and TRBJ1-1, with D perhaps matching TRBD1 (5 bases). The germline V gene has CDR1 LNHDA and CDR2 SQIVND (reference sequence). The CDR3 runs 13 residues. V was shortened by 3 bases and J by 3 bases, with 8 bases between the two germline ends.

The chain links TRBV28 to TRBJ2-5; D unresolved. This CDR3 has 14 residues. Germline V gene data show CDR1 as MDHEN and CDR2 as SYDVKM. V lost 5 bases to trimming and J lost 4 bases, with 14 bases between them. CDR3 region: CASSSASAGETQYF. The DNA of the CDR3 is TGTGCCAGCAGTAGTGCCAGCGCCGGAGAGACCCAGTACTTC.

This clonotype turned up a few times. J is TRBJ2-5 and V is TRBV7-9; D gene ambiguous. Trimming took off 2 bases at V and 1 base at J, with 5 bases between the two ends. The CDR3 has 13 amino acids. From germline, CDR1 is SEHNR and CDR2 FQNEAQ (reference sequence). The CDR3 bases are TGTGCCAGCAGCTTACGAACCCAAGAGACCCAGTACTTC. It is translated as CASSLRTQETQYF.

The V gene is TRBV3-1, the J gene TRBJ2-5; D could derive from TRBD1 or TRBD2 (5 bases each). The V end was cut by 4 bases, the J end by 2 bases, with 11 bases between. CDR3 length: 14 amino acids. Germline V gene lookup returns CDR1 LGHDT and CDR2 YNNKEL (reference sequence). CDR3 protein: CASSPGTYQETQYF. In DNA form, the CDR3 reads TGTGCCAGCAGCCCCGGGACGTATCAAGAGACCCAGTACTTC.

This clonotype was counted at least ten times. The J gene is TRBJ2-2, the V gene TRBV4-1, with D maybe TRBD2 (6 bases). Germline V lookup: CDR1 MGHRA, CDR2 YSYEKL. This CDR3 has 20 residues. V lost 0 bases and J lost 2, with 22 bases in between. This CDR3 reads CASSQDTVLSRRENTGELFF. The CDR3 region has the DNA TGCGCCAGCAGCCAAGATACGGTTTTGAGTCGGCGGGAAAACACCGGGGAGCTGTTTTTT.

In its sample, this clonotype was seen a few times. V gene TRBV20-1 combines with J gene TRBJ2-3; D gene unclear. This CDR3 is built from 14 residues. V shed 6 bases and J shed 2 bases, with 15 bases lying between them. Germline V gives CDR1 DFQATT, CDR2 SNEGSKA (reference sequence). DNA of the CDR3: TGCAGTGCAAAGAAGTCCGGAAACACAGATACGCAGTATTTT. It yields the protein CSAKKSGNTDTQYF.

V gene TRBV5-5 combines with J gene TRBJ2-2; D gene unclear. The length of the CDR3 is 13 residues. From germline, CDR1 is SGHKS and CDR2 YYEKEE (reference sequence). Trimming shortened V by 3 bases and J by 4 bases, and 7 bases separated the two germline ends. The CDR3 region is CASSSTFTGELFF. In DNA form, the CDR3 reads TGTGCCAGCAGCTCCACTTTCACCGGGGAGCTGTTTTTT.

This clonotype was detected once. The chain combines TRBV30 with TRBJ2-1, with D possibly being TRBD2 (5 bases). The CDR3 is 11 residues long. Looked up from germline, CDR1 is GTSNPN and CDR2 is SVGIG (reference sequence). V was pared by 0 bases and J by 10 bases, with 7 bases between. The CDR3 reads CAWSVGGEQFF. The CDR3 DNA reads TGTGCCTGGAGTGTGGGCGGGGAGCAGTTCTTC.

This chain joins TRBV6-6 and TRBJ2-1; D gene unclear. The CDR3 runs 14 residues. Trimming cost V 2 bases and J 6 bases, with 11 bases left between them. Germline CDR1 reads MNHNY; CDR2 reads SVGAGI (reference sequence). The CDR3: CASSYAGTGNEQFF. Here the CDR3 DNA reads TGTGCCAGCAGTTACGCCGGAACGGGCAATGAGCAGTTCTTC.

Only a few counts were recorded for this clonotype. V is TRBV4-3 and J is TRBJ1-2; D is uncertain. Germline V gene sequence: CDR1 LGHNA, CDR2 YSLEER. Trimming left V 0 bases short and J 2 bases short, with 4 bases between. This CDR3 has 13 amino acids. The CDR3 here is CASSQEFNYGYTF. DNA for the CDR3: TGCGCCAGCAGCCAAGAATTCAACTATGGCTACACCTTC.

This clonotype was observed a few times. The chain has TRBV20-1 and TRBJ2-1; a possible D gene is TRBD2 (6 bases). The germline gives CDR1 DFQATT, CDR2 SNEGSKA (reference sequence). The ends were cut back, 5 bases at V and 0 bases at J, with 11 bases in the middle. The CDR3 totals 14 residues. CDR3 sequence: CSARDSRSYNEQFF. The DNA of the CDR3 is TGCAGTGCTCGGGACTCACGCTCCTACAATGAGCAGTTCTTC.